These T cell receptor beta chains were read from a single sample in a study of CD8 T cells in ankylosing spondylitis. TCRdb re-called the 5' RACE reads with MiXCR, one entry per CDR3 protein. This sample yields 350,000 to 550,000 distinct CDR3 sequences, of which about 25% are seen a single time; roughly 1% belongs to the top ten. Sequencing input: blood, either unsorted or a sorted T cell fraction (not recorded which). The source of these receptors is a male donor with ankylosing spondylitis. CDR3s include the opening cysteine and the closing phenylalanine or tryptophan. The order of the fields is V gene, D gene, clone size, J gene, CDR3 protein, CDR3 DNA. A D gene is named only where the DNA matches it firmly. The listing skips clone size in some rows; elsewhere it reads once, few, many or a size class.

TRBV20-1	NA	few	TRBJ2-1	CSARDPGRKEQFF	TGCAGTGCTAGAGATCCTGGTCGCAAGGAGCAGTTCTTC
TRBV5-1	NA	NA	TRBJ2-1	CASSLGTFSYNEQFF	TGCGCCAGCAGCTTGGGAACATTTTCCTACAATGAGCAGTTCTTC
TRBV12-3/TRBV12-4	NA	NA	TRBJ2-5	CASSPGRRETQYF	TGTGCCAGCAGTCCGGGCCGGCGCGAGACCCAGTACTTC
TRBV5-1	TRBD1	NA	TRBJ2-5	CASRLAVRDSWETQYF	TGCGCCAGCAGACTGGCGGTCCGGGACAGTTGGGAGACCCAGTACTTC
TRBV7-9	TRBD2	few	TRBJ2-5	CASSLFTAGVETQYF	TGTGCCAGCAGCTTATTTACAGCGGGAGTGGAGACCCAGTACTTC
TRBV4-2	NA	NA	TRBJ2-5	CASSQDKGRETQYF	TGTGCCAGCAGCCAAGATAAGGGCCGAGAGACCCAGTACTTC
TRBV5-5	NA	NA	TRBJ2-1	CASSLAAVAFYNEQFF	TGTGCCAGCAGCTTGGCCGCGGTAGCCTTTTACAATGAGCAGTTCTTC
TRBV7-2	NA	NA	TRBJ2-2	CASSLASRAGGELFF	TGTGCCAGCAGCTTAGCGTCCAGGGCGGGCGGGGAGCTGTTTTTT
TRBV4-2	NA	few	TRBJ1-2	CASSQDEAGYYGYTF	TGTGCCAGCAGCCAAGATGAGGCGGGCTACTATGGCTACACCTTC
TRBV3-1	NA	NA	TRBJ1-2	CASSRVQGGYGYTF	TGTGCCAGCAGCCGCGTACAGGGAGGCTATGGCTACACCTTC